One sample yielded the 17 T cell receptor beta chains listed below, sequenced in a study of beta chain features in type 1 diabetes. Since all of the isolated RNA was reverse transcribed, expressed TCRB transcripts were what got sequenced. The table came from immunoSEQ multiplex PCR; TCRdb's copy has only in-frame clones and leaves some out. There are about 620,000 clones in the sample; around 15% occur only once, and 0.07% to 0.095% lies in the top ten. The sample taken for sequencing was naive CD4+ T cells from blood. All receptors derive from a man younger than 35 in good health.

The V call is TRBV4-1, the J call TRBJ2-1; 10 bases map to TRBD2. This CDR3 comprises 16 residues. Germline V CDR1 and CDR2: MGHRA, YSYEKL. With 3 bases clipped from V and 7 bases from J, the junction kept 9 bases outside the gene matches. In nucleotides, the CDR3 is TGCGCCAGCAGCCACCCTAGCGGGAGCCTCGGGAATGAGCAGTTCTTC. It specifies CASSHPSGSLGNEQFF.

The V call is TRBV25-1, the J call TRBJ2-5; no firm D call. This CDR3 spans 15 amino acids. The V gene lost 3 bases and the J gene lost 3 bases, with 14 bases spanning the gap. CDR1 and CDR2 from the germline V gene are MGHDK and SYGVNS. CDR3 residues: CASSELRVGEETQYF. Here the CDR3 DNA reads TGTGCCAGCAGTGAGCTTCGTGTAGGAGAAGAGACCCAGTACTTC.

The gene calls are TRBV9 and TRBJ2-1, with D uncertain. With 0 bases removed from V and 4 bases from J, the gap between germline ends came to 17 bases. The CDR3 contains 17 residues. Germline V lookup: CDR1 SGDLS, CDR2 YYNGEE. CDR3 coding DNA: TGTGCCAGCAGCGTAGCTACTTTGGGGTCCTTATACAATGAGCAGTTCTTC. It is translated as CASSVATLGSLYNEQFF.

This chain uses TRBV28 with TRBJ2-2; D ambiguous. The CDR3 totals 15 residues. V was shortened by 2 bases and J by 0 bases, with 7 bases between the two germline ends. Germline V gives CDR1 MDHEN, CDR2 SYDVKM. The CDR3 reads CASSLRGANTGELFF. The CDR3 DNA reads as TGTGCCAGCAGTTTACGCGGAGCGAACACCGGGGAGCTGTTTTTT.

The chain carries TRBV6-5 and TRBJ2-3, with a tentative D call TRBD1 (6 bases). CDR3 length: 15 residues. V was trimmed by 6 bases and J by 2 bases, leaving 15 bases between them. Germline V lookup: CDR1 MNHEY, CDR2 SVGAGI. CDR3 in DNA: TGTGCCAGCAGGGCCGGACAGCCACACACAGATACGCAGTATTTT. It is translated as CASRAGQPHTDTQYF.

This clone occurred a few times. The chain combines TRBV28 with TRBJ2-1; possibly TRBD1 for D (5 bases). This CDR3 has 11 amino acids. CDR1 MDHEN and CDR2 SYDVKM come from the germline V gene. Trimming pared 7 bases from V and 11 bases from J, leaving 12 bases between. In DNA, the CDR3 is TGTGCCAGCACCGGACATAACAAGCAGTTCTTC. Encoded protein: CASTGHNKQFF.

This clone has more than one count but fewer than ten. This sequence joins TRBV2 and TRBJ2-1; perhaps TRBD2 as D (7 bases). With 5 bases removed from V and 4 bases from J, the gap between germline ends came to 18 bases. This CDR3 is 16 amino acids long. Germline CDR1 SNHLY, CDR2 FYNNEI. Here the CDR3 DNA reads TGTGCCAGCAGTCCAGATGGGGGGGGCCTATACAATGAGCAGTTCTTC. This encodes CASSPDGGGLYNEQFF. The full variable domain, its missing parts supplied by reference TRBV2 and TRBJ2-1, is EPEVTQTPSHQVTQMGQEVILRCVPISNHLYFYWYRQILGQKVEFLVSFYNNEISEKSEIFDDQFSVERPDGSNFTLKIRSTKLEDSAMYFCASSPDGGGLYNEQFFGPGTRLTVL.

The rearrangement uses TRBV19 and TRBJ1-1; no firm D call. Trimming took 3 bases from V and 0 from J, leaving 8 bases between them. Looked up from germline, CDR1 is LNHDA and CDR2 is SQIVND (reference sequence). The CDR3 loop spans 14 amino acids. The CDR3 reads CASSMRGLNTEAFF. The CDR3 nucleotides are TGTGCCAGTAGTATGAGAGGGTTGAACACTGAAGCTTTCTTT.

The chain carries TRBV5-1 and TRBJ1-2; D call uncertain. The V gene's germline CDR1 is SGHRS and CDR2 YFSETQ. This CDR3 spans 13 amino acids. V lost 6 bases and J 10 bases, leaving 19 bases between the germline ends. CDR3 DNA: TGCGCCAGCACCTCCGAAAACGGAAGGGACTACACCTTC. Residues: CASTSENGRDYTF.

The chain uses TRBV20-1 and TRBJ2-4; possibly TRBD2 for D (5 bases). V was pared by 6 bases and J by 9 bases, with 12 bases between. Germline V gene lookup returns CDR1 DFQATT and CDR2 SNEGSKA (reference sequence). This CDR3 region has 11 residues. The CDR3 DNA reads as TGCAGTGCGAGGACGGCGGGCATTCAGTACTTC. Translating it yields CSARTAGIQYF.

This clone has only a few counts. The J gene is TRBJ2-7, the V gene TRBV4-2; D gene unclear. Per the germline V gene, CDR1 is LGHNA and CDR2 is YNFKEQ. The V end lost 0 bases, the J end lost 2 bases, and 8 bases lay between the germline ends. The CDR3 is made up of 14 amino acids. The CDR3 loop reads CASSQEAYTYEQYF. The DNA for the CDR3 is TGTGCCAGCAGCCAAGAGGCTTACACCTACGAGCAGTACTTC.

This clone was seen only a few times. This rearrangement joins TRBV7-2 to TRBJ1-2; a weak D match, TRBD1 (5 bases). V was shortened by 5 bases and J by 4 bases, with 14 bases between the two germline ends. This CDR3 spans 14 amino acids. From germline, CDR1 is SGHTA and CDR2 FQGNSA. The DNA for the CDR3 is TGTGCCAGCAGCCGGACGGCAGGGCCCTATGGCTACACCTTC. This translates into CASSRTAGPYGYTF.

This chain links TRBV7-2 with TRBJ1-4; D gene unclear. CDR1 is SGHTA and CDR2 is FQGNSA in the germline V gene. The CDR3 is 16 residues long. V was pared by 0 bases and J by 1 base, with 9 bases between. CDR3 DNA: TGTGCCAGCAGCTTAGCGCTACTGGGAACTAATGAAAAACTGTTTTTT. It translates to CASSLALLGTNEKLFF.

This clone has a handful of counts. This chain connects TRBV13 to TRBJ1-5; D perhaps matches TRBD1 (5 bases). The CDR3 loop spans 14 amino acids. Trimming pared 0 bases from V and 8 bases from J, leaving 11 bases between. CDR1 is PRHDT, CDR2 FYEKMQ, per germline (reference sequence). The CDR3 nucleotides read TGTGCCAGCAGCTTAGGTCAGGGCTCGAAGCCCCAGCATTTT. It encodes CASSLGQGSKPQHF.

The J gene is TRBJ2-7, the V gene TRBV2; the D gene could be TRBD1 or TRBD2 (5 bases each). Deletions cut 9 bases from V and 9 bases from J, with 18 bases between. The CDR3 is 12 residues long. Looked up from germline, CDR1 is SNHLY and CDR2 is FYNNEI. As DNA, the CDR3 is TGTGCCAGGCGAGGGACGGAGCCGGGGCAGTACTTC. Its translation: CARRGTEPGQYF.

The chain carries TRBV15 and TRBJ2-1; D may match TRBD1 or TRBD2 (7 bases each). CDR3 length equals 16 residues. CDR1 and CDR2 from the germline V gene are LNHNV and YYDKDF (reference sequence). V dropped 2 bases and J dropped 5 bases, with 16 bases sitting between them. CDR3 residues: CATSRPRQGGNNEQFF. CDR3 coding DNA: TGTGCCACCAGCAGACCAAGACAGGGAGGGAACAATGAGCAGTTCTTC.

Details on this clone: This same CDR3 is encoded by further DNA sequences in the sample. The gene calls are TRBV4-1 and TRBJ2-7, with TRBD1 matching over 9 bases. This CDR3 has 15 residues. Unmatched junction bases numbered 4, after V lost 2 bases and J lost 2 bases. CDR1 is MGHRA and CDR2 is YSYEKL in the germline V gene. The CDR3 DNA reads TGCGCCAGCAGCCAACCGGGACAGGGTGCCTACGAGCAGTACTTC. This encodes CASSQPGQGAYEQYF.